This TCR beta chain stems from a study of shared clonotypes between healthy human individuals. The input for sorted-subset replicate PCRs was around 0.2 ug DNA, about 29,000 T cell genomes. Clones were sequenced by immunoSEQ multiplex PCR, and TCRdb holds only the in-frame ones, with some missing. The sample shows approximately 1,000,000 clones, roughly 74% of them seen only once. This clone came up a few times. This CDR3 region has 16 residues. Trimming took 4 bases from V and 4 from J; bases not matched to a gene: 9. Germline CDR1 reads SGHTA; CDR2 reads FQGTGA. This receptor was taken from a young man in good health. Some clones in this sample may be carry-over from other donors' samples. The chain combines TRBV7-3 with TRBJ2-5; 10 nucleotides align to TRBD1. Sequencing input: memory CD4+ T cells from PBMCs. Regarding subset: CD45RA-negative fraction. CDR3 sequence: CASSSLGDRGGETQYF. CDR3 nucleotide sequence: TGTGCCAGCAGCTCCCTAGGGGACAGGGGAGGAGAGACCCAGTACTTC.